This TCR beta chain is drawn from a study of cytomegalovirus exposure and HLA in healthy donors. PCR employed 60 Vbeta and 13 Jbeta primers. Measured with immunoSEQ multiplex PCR; TCRdb has only the in-frame clones, and not every one. The sample consists of approximately 120,000 clones, approximately 76% of them appearing once. This clone was counted a few times. Germline CDR1 reads SGHRS; CDR2 reads YFSETQ. CDR3 length: 15 amino acids. V was shortened by 0 bases and J by 4 bases, with 11 bases between the two germline ends. The chain combines TRBV5-1 with TRBJ2-1; weak D call: TRBD2 (5 bases). Material: PBMCs. This TCR was recovered from a man aged 35 to 55 in good health and CMV-seronegative. Here the CDR3 DNA reads TGCGCCAGCAGCTTGGGTGCTAGCATGTACAATGAGCAGTTCTTC. This translates into CASSLGASMYNEQFF.